This T cell receptor beta chain is drawn from a study of blood T cell repertoires in COVID-19. On the study more broadly: Italy, Spain and the United States were the sources of the convalescent and acute COVID-19 samples. PBMCs, B-cell-depleted T cells, or T cells provided the cDNA or gDNA that made up the material.

How the authors handled the data: Reference gene primer amplification yielded estimated nucleated cell counts. The data were produced by immunoSEQ multiplex PCR, yet TCRdb's version contains in-frame clones alone and is incomplete. D and trimming come from the DNA, and the V and J calls and clone size come from that table. There are approximately 150,000 clones in the sample; about 86% occur only once, and approximately 8% lies in the top ten. CDR3 length equals 12 residues. Trimming removed 5 bases from V and 6 bases from J, with 11 bases in between. Germline V gives CDR1 SEHNR, CDR2 FQNEAQ (reference sequence).

Specimen: peripheral blood. The origin of this receptor is a woman aged 55-69 years with acute or convalescent COVID-19. The chain couples TRBV7-9 to TRBJ2-7, with a possible D match to TRBD1 (5 bases). The CDR3 loop reads CASSVIGAEQYF. The CDR3 DNA sequence: TGTGCCAGCAGCGTTATAGGGGCCGAGCAGTACTTC. Drawing the rest from reference TRBV7-9 and TRBJ2-7, the complete variable domain is DTGVSQNPRHKITKRGQNVTFRCDPISEHNRLYWYRQTLGQGPEFLTYFQNEAQLEKSRLLSDRFSAERPKGSFSTLEIQRTEQGDSAMYLCASSVIGAEQYFGPGTRLTVT.